This is a list of T cell receptor beta chains from one sample in a study of tissue T cells after allogeneic stem cell transplantation. Sequencing was performed with immunoSEQ multiplex PCR; in TCRdb, only in-frame clones are kept and a portion is missing. The top ten clones hold roughly 5% of a sample with around 3,600 clones, over 65% of them seen once. The sample in question was left colon tissue, obtained at autopsy. These receptors originate from a male patient at least 60 years old with steroid-refractory graft-versus-host disease after an allogeneic stem cell transplant. A subset of T cells may come from the graft donor. Each CDR3 is given with its conserved first and last residue. A D gene is named only where the DNA matches it firmly.

d_gene | len | j_gene | v_gene | CDR3aa
TRBD1 | 14 | TRBJ1-4 | TRBV5-1 | CASSLRQGEGKLFF
- | 15 | TRBJ1-3 | TRBV4-3 | CASRRCRVGGNTIYF
- | 15 | TRBJ2-5 | TRBV4-1 | CASSQTSGRGETQYF
- | 13 | TRBJ2-7 | TRBV2 | CASALQGRYEQYF
TRBD1 | 15 | TRBJ2-1 | TRBV24-1 | CATSGSGTGIHEQFF
- | 13 | TRBJ1-1 | TRBV19 | CASSISSLTEAFF
- | 14 | TRBJ1-4 | TRBV14 | CASSHWQANEKLFF
- | 15 | TRBJ1-1 | TRBV27 | CASSLGISGYTEAFF
- | 11 | TRBJ2-1 | TRBV10-3 | CAISVGNEQFF
- | 16 | TRBJ2-6 | TRBV11-2 | CASSSPQQTGANVLTF
- | 14 | TRBJ1-1 | TRBV5-1 | CASSKEGGQTEAFF
- | 13 | TRBJ2-5 | TRBV6-5 | CASSTRGKETQYF
TRBD1 | 14 | TRBJ1-1 | TRBV28 | CASRPTGDVTEAFF
- | 14 | TRBJ2-5 | TRBV18 | CASSPTDNQETQYF
TRBD1 | 14 | TRBJ2-1 | TRBV7-3 | CASSLGSGGREQFF
- | 15 | TRBJ2-7 | TRBV5-1 | CASSPIGDGSYEQYF
TRBD1 | 15 | TRBJ1-5 | TRBV5-6 | CASSSRTGLYQPQHF
TRBD2 | 15 | TRBJ2-7 | TRBV30 | CAWSGAGLAGFEQYF
TRBD2 | 21 | TRBJ2-3 | TRBV27 | CASSLAGGLAGRLTDTDTQYF
- | 11 | TRBJ2-7 | TRBV11-2 | CASSLRREQYF
- | 15 | TRBJ1-3 | TRBV6-2/TRBV6-3 | CASSLPAGSGNTIYF
- | 16 | TRBJ2-6 | TRBV5-4 | CASSFGLISGANVLTF
- | 15 | TRBJ1-2 | TRBV25-1 | CASSTIQGGVSGYTF
TRBD1 | 15 | TRBJ1-2 | TRBV5-4 | CASTRDRGQVYGYTF
- | 13 | TRBJ1-1 | TRBV11-3 | CASSLGQGGEAFF
- | 12 | TRBJ1-1 | TRBV28 | CASSLQNTEAFF
TRBD1 | 16 | TRBJ2-1 | TRBV6-5 | CASSYSTGGSYNEQFF
- | 12 | TRBJ1-2 | TRBV12-3/TRBV12-4 | CASLGGLIGYTF